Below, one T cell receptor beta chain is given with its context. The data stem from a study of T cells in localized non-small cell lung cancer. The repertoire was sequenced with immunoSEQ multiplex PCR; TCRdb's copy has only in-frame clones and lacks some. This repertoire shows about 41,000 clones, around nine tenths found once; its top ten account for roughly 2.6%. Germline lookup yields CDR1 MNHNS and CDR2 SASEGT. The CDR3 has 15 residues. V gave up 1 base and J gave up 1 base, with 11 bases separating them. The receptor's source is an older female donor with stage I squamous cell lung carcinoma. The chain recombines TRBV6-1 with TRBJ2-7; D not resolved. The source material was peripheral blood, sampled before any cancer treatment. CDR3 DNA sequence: TGTGCCAGCAGTGAAGGGGTAACTGAGTCCTACGAGCAGTACTTC. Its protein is CASSEGVTESYEQYF.